This T cell receptor (beta chain) was found in a study of shared clonotypes between healthy human individuals. Germline V CDR1 and CDR2: MNHEY, SVGAGI. Losses at the gene ends were 5 bases for V and 11 bases for J; bases not matched to a gene: 5. The CDR3 is 11 amino acids. Repertoires were generated with immunoSEQ multiplex PCR, while TCRdb's copy carries only in-frame clones and drops some. The data hold about 380,000 clones, with roughly 96% observed a single time. The TCR was taken from a man aged 25 to 40 in good health. The chain joins TRBV6-5 to TRBJ1-1; 7 bases fit TRBD1. Sequencing used memory CD8+ T cells sorted from blood. This sample's subset: CD45RO+ cells pooled with CCR7-negative TemRA cells. In nucleotides, the CDR3 is TGTGCCAGCAGTCGACAGGGATCGGCTTTCTTT. Translating gives CASSRQGSAFF.